This passage covers 21 T cell receptor beta chains from one sample sequenced in a study of Graves' ophthalmopathy and Graves' hyperthyroidism. Transcripts of RNA were the source for amplifying TCR beta CDR3 regions. Following a first-round RT-PCR that used HTBI primers, a second-round multiplex PCR was carried out. In TCRdb, the multiplex PCR reads were re-called with MiXCR into one record per CDR3 protein. The sample has over a million distinct CDR3 sequences, 35% to 40% seen once. Sequenced: peripheral blood or thyroid tissue (not recorded which). The receptors were gathered from an adult man with Graves' hyperthyroidism.

Notes on this clonotype: A read error may explain this, as a much larger clone is one base away. The chain is built from TRBV20-1 and TRBJ2-7, with D tentatively TRBD1 (6 bases). This CDR3 is 12 amino acids long. V was clipped by 6 bases and J by 5 bases, with 14 bases between them. Germline CDR1 is DFQATT and CDR2 is SNEGSKA (reference sequence). The CDR3, as DNA: TGCAGTGCCAGGGACACGGGACACGAGCAGTACTTC. Its protein is CSARDTGHEQYF.

The rearrangement joins TRBV25-1 to TRBJ2-7, with D perhaps TRBD1 or TRBD2 (5 bases each). The CDR3 is 16 amino acids. The V gene's germline CDR1 is MGHDK and CDR2 SYGVNS. V lost 2 bases and J 6 bases, leaving 20 bases between the germline ends. The CDR3 bases are TGTGCCAGCAGTGAAAAACCCCAGGGAGCCTCCCCCGAGCAGTACTTC. Translating gives CASSEKPQGASPEQYF.

This clonotype appeared a single time. The chain links TRBV20-1 to TRBJ1-2; maybe TRBD1 (5 bases). Germline assignment: CDR1 DFQATT and CDR2 SNEGSKA (reference sequence). Between the trimmed V and J ends, which lost 5 bases and 2 bases, there was a span of 18 bases. This CDR3 contains 15 residues. In DNA, the CDR3 is TGCAGTGCTGCGGAGGGGCGCTGGGGGAACTATGGCTACACCTTC. Its protein product is CSAAEGRWGNYGYTF.

In this sample, this clonotype turned up many times. The chain uses TRBV10-3 and TRBJ1-4, with D uncertain. V dropped 6 bases and J dropped 6 bases, with 14 bases sitting between them. The CDR3 is 14 residues long. Germline V gene data show CDR1 as ENHRY and CDR2 as SYGVKD. DNA for the CDR3: TGTGCCATCAGCACACCCGGGTTAGATGAAAAACTGTTTTTT. It encodes CAISTPGLDEKLFF.

This clonotype has only one observation. This sequence joins TRBV7-8 and TRBJ2-7; TRBD2 agrees at 11 bases. The CDR3 length is 15 residues. Germline V gene lookup returns CDR1 SGHVS and CDR2 FQNEAQ. V shed 6 bases and J 5 bases; nucleotides not matched to a gene: 9. The CDR3 loop is CASSTLLAGENEQYF. CDR3 DNA: TGTGCCAGCAGTACCCTACTAGCGGGGGAAAACGAGCAGTACTTC.

This chain connects TRBV9 to TRBJ2-7; D gene ambiguous. The V end lost 0 bases, the J end lost 4 bases, and 14 bases lay between the germline ends. CDR1 is SGDLS and CDR2 is YYNGEE in the germline V gene. CDR3 length: 15 residues. The CDR3 region has the DNA TGTGCCAGCAGCGTAGATGGGCGGATAGAGTACGAGCAGTACTTC. Translated: CASSVDGRIEYEQYF.

The V gene is TRBV29-1, the J gene TRBJ2-7; D call uncertain. The CDR3 covers 13 residues. Trimming took off 6 bases at V and 3 bases at J, with 15 bases between the two ends. Germline CDR1 is SQVTM and CDR2 is ANQGSEA. The CDR3 reads CSVDTGIFYEQYF. The CDR3 DNA follows: TGCAGCGTCGATACTGGTATTTTCTACGAGCAGTACTTC.

This clonotype was detected a few times. This chain links TRBV7-2 with TRBJ1-1; D is unresolved. V was cut by 5 bases and J by 0 bases, with 10 bases left in between. Germline V gives CDR1 SGHTA, CDR2 FQGNSA. CDR3 length equals 14 residues. This chain's CDR3 is CASSRSTMNTEAFF. CDR3 nucleotide sequence: TGTGCCAGCAGCCGCTCTACAATGAACACTGAAGCTTTCTTT. The variable domain in full, with the rest retrieved from reference TRBV7-2 and TRBJ1-1, is GAGVSQSPSNKVTEKGKDVELRCDPISGHTALYWYRQSLGQGLEFLIYFQGNSAPDKSGLPSDRFSAERTGGSVSTLTIQRTQQEDSAVYLCASSRSTMNTEAFFGQGTRLTVV.

The rearrangement uses TRBV7-4 and TRBJ2-7; D perhaps matches TRBD1 (5 bases). CDR3 size: 14 residues. Trimming took off 5 bases at V and 8 bases at J, with 19 bases between the two ends. Looked up from germline, CDR1 is SGHVT and CDR2 is SQSDAQ. CDR3 sequence reads: CASSETGRGGQQYF. CDR3 nucleotides: TGTGCCAGCAGCGAGACGGGTAGGGGTGGTCAGCAGTACTTC.

V and J are TRBV3-1 and TRBJ1-2; D unclear. V was trimmed by 0 bases and J by 7 bases, leaving 12 bases between them. The length of the CDR3 is 14 residues. Looked up from germline, CDR1 is LGHDT and CDR2 is YNNKEL (reference sequence). This chain's CDR3 is CASSQESIYGGYTF. The CDR3 DNA is TGTGCCAGCAGCCAAGAGTCCATTTATGGTGGCTACACCTTC.

The chain combines TRBV11-2 with TRBJ2-5; 7 bases agree with TRBD1. After removal of 1 base from V and 5 bases from J, the junction contained 7 bases not matched to a gene. The CDR3 has 15 amino acids. The germline V gene has CDR1 SGHAT and CDR2 FQNNGV. The CDR3 DNA follows: TGTGCCAGCAGCTTAGGGACAGGAATAACGGAGACCCAGTACTTC. Protein product: CASSLGTGITETQYF.

This chain joins TRBV28 and TRBJ2-5, with 9 bases that match TRBD1. The CDR3 has 15 amino acids. Trimming at V came to 6 bases and at J to 5 bases, leaving 10 bases not matched to a gene. Per the germline V gene, CDR1 is MDHEN and CDR2 is SYDVKM. The CDR3 sequence is CASSLSGTGRETQYF. The CDR3 DNA follows: TGTGCCAGCAGCCTAAGTGGGACAGGGAGGGAGACCCAGTACTTC.

This clonotype showed up just a few times. Since a much larger clone is just one base distant, this may be a read error. V and J are TRBV10-2 and TRBJ2-7; D possibly corresponds to TRBD2 (5 bases). The CDR3 runs 13 residues. Germline CDR1 and CDR2: WSHSY and SAAADI. The CDR3 here is CASSPRRAYEQHF. CDR3 DNA: TGCGCCAGCAGTCCCCGGCGGGCCTACGAGCAGCACTTC.

The rearrangement uses TRBV27 and TRBJ1-3; D is undetermined. From germline, CDR1 is MNHEY and CDR2 SMNVEV (reference sequence). The CDR3 runs to 13 residues. V shed 4 bases and J shed 0 bases, with 4 bases lying between them. CDR3 sequence: CASSYNSGNTIYF. The CDR3 nucleotides read TGTGCCAGCAGTTATAACTCTGGAAACACCATATATTTT.

This clonotype was picked up many times. This chain links TRBV7-9 with TRBJ1-1; D might be TRBD1 (6 bases). V shed 4 bases and J shed 5 bases, with 14 bases lying between them. Germline V gene data show CDR1 as SEHNR and CDR2 as FQNEAQ (reference sequence). The CDR3 contains 14 residues. CDR3 sequence (DNA): TGTGCCAGCAGCTGGAGAGGGGGACGGACTGAAGCTTTCTTT. Translation gives CASSWRGGRTEAFF.

This clonotype was picked up one time. Just one base apart from a much larger clone, this may be a read error. The chain carries TRBV7-9 and TRBJ1-3; unclear D gene. This CDR3 region has 13 residues. The V gene lost 3 bases and the J gene lost 12 bases, with 15 bases spanning the gap. From germline, CDR1 is SEHNR and CDR2 FQNEAQ (reference sequence). The CDR3 bases are TGTGCCAGCAGCTTTAATCTACGAGACATCATATATTTT. It specifies CASSFNLRDIIYF.

The genes are TRBV7-9 and TRBJ1-4; tentative D call: TRBD1 (5 bases). Trimming removed 5 bases from V and 5 bases from J, with 12 bases in between. Germline V gene data show CDR1 as SEHNR and CDR2 as FQNEAQ (reference sequence). The CDR3 spans 14 residues. CDR3: CASSPRANNEKLFF. The CDR3 DNA sequence: TGTGCCAGCAGCCCCAGGGCGAACAATGAAAAACTGTTTTTT.

This clonotype was found a few times. V is TRBV2 and J is TRBJ2-5; TRBD2 matches at 10 bases. Germline V gene sequence: CDR1 SNHLY, CDR2 FYNNEI. The CDR3 runs 15 residues. V was pared by 5 bases and J by 4 bases, with 7 bases of the junction left unmatched. CDR3 sequence (DNA): TGTGCCAGCAGTTTCGGTAGCGGGGGGAGAGAGACCCAGTACTTC. Its protein product is CASSFGSGGRETQYF.

This clonotype was observed at least ten times. The rearrangement links TRBV7-9 to TRBJ1-2; 7 nucleotides agree with TRBD1. Trimming cost V 4 bases and J 3 bases; bases outside gene matches: 11. Germline CDR1 is SEHNR and CDR2 is FQNEAQ (reference sequence). This CDR3 has 16 residues. CDR3 amino acids: CASSSMTGRRDYGYTF. CDR3 DNA: TGTGCCAGCAGCTCTATGACAGGGCGAAGGGACTATGGCTACACCTTC.

This clonotype was found a few times. CDR3 nucleotide sequence: TGTGCCAGCAGTTACGAAGTAATAACCGGGGAGCTGTTTTTT. Translation: CASSYEVITGELFF. The chain is built from TRBV6-2 or TRBV6-3 and TRBJ2-2; no reliable D call. The CDR3 sequence is 14 residues long. Germline V CDR1 and CDR2: MNHEY, SVGEGT. The V end was cut by 2 bases, the J end by 5 bases, with 9 bases between.

This chain uses TRBV6-5 with TRBJ1-2, with 11 bases fitting TRBD1. The CDR3 extends over 14 amino acids. The ends lost 7 bases at V and 5 bases at J; junction bases unmatched: 6. The V gene's germline CDR1 is MNHEY and CDR2 SVGAGI. The CDR3 DNA is TGTGCCAGCAACACCGGGACAGGGGGGTATGGCTACACCTTC. Its protein product is CASNTGTGGYGYTF.